In its sample, the clone carrying this T cell receptor (beta chain) was seen many times. This record belongs to a study of T cells in Graves' hyperthyroidism and ophthalmopathy. V shed 10 bases, J shed 1 base, and the junction held 15 bases outside the gene matches. The CDR3 totals 17 residues. Germline values: CDR1 MNHNS, CDR2 SASEGT. From RNA transcripts, TCR beta CDR3 regions were amplified. HTBI primers were the set used in a first-round RT-PCR of the TCR CDR3. Each CDR3 protein gets one entry after TCRdb re-called the multiplex PCR reads with MiXCR. The sample has some 400,000 distinct CDR3 sequences, about 14% seen once.

V is TRBV6-1 and J is TRBJ2-2, with 7 bases matching TRBD2. Sequenced: blood. The clonotype was recovered from a man younger than 40 with Graves' hyperthyroidism that later progressed to Graves' ophthalmopathy. CDR3 DNA sequence: TGTGCCACCCAAAGGGGCGGCGGGGGAAGGAACACCGGGGAGCTGTTTTTT. Its protein is CATQRGGGGRNTGELFF.